A single sample gave rise to the 31 T cell receptor beta chains below, sequenced in a study of cytomegalovirus exposure and HLA in healthy donors. Primers included in the PCR were 60 Vbeta and 13 Jbeta primers. Sequencing used immunoSEQ multiplex PCR; TCRdb keeps in-frame clones, though not all of them. The table has 170,000 or so clones, around 83% seen once. Sequenced: PBMCs. All receptors derive from a man aged 50 or older in good health and CMV-seropositive.

The chain employs TRBV27 and TRBJ1-5, with D maybe TRBD1 (5 bases). This CDR3 has 14 residues. Trimming cost V 2 bases and J 6 bases, with 11 bases left between them. The V gene's germline CDR1 is MNHEY and CDR2 SMNVEV (reference sequence). CDR3: CASSLQGKGQPQHF. CDR3 sequence (DNA): TGTGCCAGCAGTTTACAGGGTAAGGGTCAGCCCCAGCATTTT.

This chain links TRBV10-1 with TRBJ1-2; a possible D gene is TRBD1 (5 bases). The length of the CDR3 is 13 residues. Germline CDR1 WNHNN, CDR2 SYGVQD (reference sequence). V shed 5 bases and J shed 4 bases, with 11 bases lying between them. The DNA of the CDR3 is TGCGCCAGCAGTAAGGGGCCCAGCTATGGCTACACCTTC. Its protein product is CASSKGPSYGYTF.

The J gene is TRBJ1-1, the V gene TRBV19; TRBD1 aligns across 9 bases. The CDR3 spans 16 residues. Germline loops: CDR1 LNHDA, CDR2 SQIVND (reference sequence). The ends lost 4 bases at V and 1 base at J; junction bases unmatched: 7. CDR3 in DNA: TGTGCCAGTAGTAATTTGGGACAGGGCAAGAACACTGAAGCTTTCTTT. Amino acid sequence: CASSNLGQGKNTEAFF.

This clone occurred a few times. The chain carries TRBV11-2 and TRBJ1-2, with 7 bases fitting TRBD1. Germline V gene sequence: CDR1 SGHAT, CDR2 FQNNGV. The CDR3 loop spans 15 amino acids. V trimming: 0 bases; J trimming: 4 bases; junction bases outside the gene matches: 5. This CDR3 reads CASSLDRGGPYGYTF. CDR3 in DNA: TGTGCCAGCAGCTTAGATCGAGGGGGCCCCTATGGCTACACCTTC. Supplemented by reference TRBV11-2 and TRBJ1-2, the full variable domain reads EAGVAQSPRYKIIEKRQSVAFWCNPISGHATLYWYQQILGQGPKLLIQFQNNGVVDDSQLPKDRFSAERLKGVDSTLKIQPAKLEDSAVYLCASSLDRGGPYGYTFGSGTRLTVV.

V usage is TRBV14 and J usage is TRBJ2-5; 12 bases fit TRBD2. CDR3 size: 14 residues. Germline CDR1 reads SGHDN; CDR2 reads FVKESK. With V trimmed by 4 bases and J by 4 bases, 1 base remained unmatched. The chain's CDR3 is CASSRGLAGETQYF. The CDR3 DNA reads TGTGCCAGCAGCCGGGGACTAGCGGGAGAGACCCAGTACTTC.

This clone turned up a few times. This chain connects TRBV7-9 to TRBJ2-1, with 9 bases identical to TRBD2. Germline CDR1 reads SEHNR; CDR2 reads FQNEAQ (reference sequence). The CDR3 totals 15 residues. Trimming took 5 bases from V and 7 from J; bases not matched to a gene: 9. The CDR3 region is CASSPPGLAQNEQFF. For the CDR3, the DNA is TGTGCCAGCAGCCCGCCGGGACTAGCCCAGAATGAGCAGTTCTTC. The whole variable domain, filled in from reference TRBV7-9 and TRBJ2-1, reads DTGVSQNPRHKITKRGQNVTFRCDPISEHNRLYWYRQTLGQGPEFLTYFQNEAQLEKSRLLSDRFSAERPKGSFSTLEIQRTEQGDSAMYLCASSPPGLAQNEQFFGPGTRLTVL.

The gene calls are TRBV25-1 and TRBJ1-2; 9 bases line up with TRBD1. There are 14 residues in the CDR3. Trimming removed 4 bases from V and 6 bases from J; junction bases left unmatched: 6. Germline V CDR1 and CDR2: MGHDK, SYGVNS. The CDR3 DNA sequence: TGTGCCAGCAGTGCCCGGGGACAGGGTGATGGCTACACCTTC. This gives the protein CASSARGQGDGYTF.

The rearrangement links TRBV5-1 to TRBJ1-2, with D possibly being TRBD1 (6 bases). Germline CDR1 SGHRS, CDR2 YFSETQ. V was clipped by 0 bases and J by 6 bases, with 9 bases between them. The CDR3 loop spans 13 amino acids. CDR3 coding DNA: TGCGCCAGCAGCTTGGACAGGGATAATGGCTACACCTTC. Encoded protein: CASSLDRDNGYTF.

This chain connects TRBV6-6 to TRBJ1-6; weak D call: TRBD1 (5 bases). The CDR3 spans 15 residues. Trimming left V 6 bases short and J 4 bases short, with 13 bases between. In germline, CDR1 is MNHNY, CDR2 SVGAGI (reference sequence). The CDR3 DNA follows: TGTGCCAGCAGGGGGGGGGAGTCTTATAATTCACCCCTCCACTTT. Residues: CASRGGESYNSPLHF.

This rearrangement joins TRBV5-6 to TRBJ2-1; 10 bases map to TRBD2. The CDR3 has 16 amino acids. J lost 8 bases, V lost 1 base, and 9 bases had no gene match. In germline, CDR1 is SGHDT, CDR2 YYEEEE. The CDR3 coding sequence is TGTGCCAGCAGCTTGTGGGTAGCGGGAGGTCGGGATGAGCAGTTCTTC. This encodes CASSLWVAGGRDEQFF.

The chain recombines TRBV9 with TRBJ1-2; 7 bases fit TRBD1. The CDR3 runs 16 residues. From germline, CDR1 is SGDLS and CDR2 YYNGEE. The V and J ends lost 2 bases and 4 bases, in that order; junction bases with no gene match: 11. DNA of the CDR3: TGTGCCAGCAGCGTGGAGGGGGCAGGGGCGACCTATGGCTACACCTTC. Protein sequence: CASSVEGAGATYGYTF.

The genes are TRBV5-8 and TRBJ2-1, with 11 positions matching TRBD1. The trim removed 5 bases at V and 4 bases at J, leaving 5 bases unmatched. There are 15 residues in the CDR3. CDR1 SGHTS and CDR2 YDEGEE come from the germline V gene. The CDR3 reads CASRPGTGGYNEQFF. DNA for the CDR3: TGTGCCAGCAGACCCGGGACAGGGGGGTACAATGAGCAGTTCTTC. Variable domain in full (rest from reference TRBV5-8 and TRBJ2-1): EAGVTQSPTHLIKTRGQQATLRCSPISGHTSVYWYQQALGLGLQFLLWYDEGEERNRGNFPPRFSGRQFPNYSSELNVNALELEDSALYLCASRPGTGGYNEQFFGPGTRLTVL.

The chain recombines TRBV5-4 with TRBJ1-1; D is undetermined. Trimming cost V 0 bases and J 2 bases, with 11 bases left between them. CDR1 and CDR2 from the germline V gene are SGHNT and YYREEE (reference sequence). This CDR3 region has 15 residues. The CDR3 is CASSLVAGRNTEAFF. The CDR3, as DNA: TGTGCCAGCAGCTTGGTGGCAGGAAGAAACACTGAAGCTTTCTTT.

J is TRBJ1-2 and V is TRBV5-6, with D unresolved. The CDR3 has 14 residues. V gave up 2 bases and J gave up 4 bases, with 12 bases separating them. Germline lookup yields CDR1 SGHDT and CDR2 YYEEEE. In nucleotides, the CDR3 is TGTGCCAGCAGCTTATCGGAGGCGATCTATGGCTACACCTTC. Protein sequence: CASSLSEAIYGYTF.

The rearrangement uses TRBV9 and TRBJ1-1; tentatively, D is TRBD1 (6 bases). There are 16 residues in the CDR3. Germline values: CDR1 SGDLS, CDR2 YYNGEE. V shed 4 bases and J shed 0 bases, with 16 bases lying between them. The CDR3 protein is CASSRGGAEVNTEAFF. Written as DNA, the CDR3 is TGTGCCAGCAGCCGGGGGGGGGCCGAGGTGAACACTGAAGCTTTCTTT. The full variable domain, in which reference TRBV9 and TRBJ1-1 provide the parts outside the CDR3, is DSGVTQTPKHLITATGQRVTLRCSPRSGDLSVYWYQQSLDQGLQFLIQYYNGEERAKGNILERFSAQQFPDLHSELNLSSLELGDSALYFCASSRGGAEVNTEAFFGQGTRLTVV.

In nucleotides, the CDR3 is TGTGCCAGTAGTATATGGAACAGGGGTCAACCCTCCTACGAGCAGTACTTC. Its translation is CASSIWNRGQPSYEQYF. The chain is built from TRBV19 and TRBJ2-7; TRBD1 aligns across 7 bases. In germline, CDR1 is LNHDA, CDR2 SQIVND (reference sequence). The CDR3 is 17 residues long. Trimming at V came to 2 bases and at J to 0 bases, leaving 10 bases not matched to a gene.

The chain couples TRBV1 to TRBJ1-6; the table's D call, TRBD1, has no DNA check behind it. TRBV1 is flagged as a pseudogene. This CDR3 spans 17 amino acids. Written as DNA, the CDR3 is TGCACCAGCAGCCAAGACTTGGACAGGGTGAGTAATTCACCCCTCCACTTT. Protein sequence: CTSSQDLDRVSNSPLHF.

The chain carries TRBV10-3 and TRBJ1-2; D is undetermined. The V and J ends lost 0 bases and 1 base respectively, with 9 bases between them. This CDR3 is built from 15 residues. Germline V CDR1 and CDR2: ENHRY, SYGVKD. The CDR3 bases are TGTGCCATCAGTGAGTCGCCGGCAGGTAACTATGGCTACACCTTC. Protein product: CAISESPAGNYGYTF.

The chain combines TRBV10-3 with TRBJ1-2; 9 bases map to TRBD1. Germline-derived CDR1 and CDR2 are ENHRY and SYGVKD. The CDR3 covers 16 residues. J was trimmed by 2 bases and V by 5 bases; bases with no gene match: 9. CDR3 region: CAISRSGQGSNYGYTF. The CDR3 region has the DNA TGTGCCATCAGTAGATCCGGACAGGGGAGCAACTATGGCTACACCTTC.

J is TRBJ2-3 and V is TRBV10-1; D possibly corresponds to TRBD1 (6 bases). Germline assignment: CDR1 WNHNN and CDR2 SYGVQD (reference sequence). V lost 10 bases and J 2 bases, leaving 19 bases between the germline ends. CDR3 length: 15 residues. CDR3 loop: CATNDPGQNTDTQYF. The CDR3 nucleotides read TGCGCCACCAACGACCCGGGACAAAACACAGATACGCAGTATTTT.

J is TRBJ2-1 and V is TRBV20-1; no firm D call. With 3 bases removed from V and 7 bases from J, the gap between germline ends came to 7 bases. Germline assignment: CDR1 DFQATT and CDR2 SNEGSKA (reference sequence). The CDR3 totals 11 residues. The CDR3 loop is CSASHTNEQFF. The DNA of the CDR3 is TGCAGTGCTAGTCACACAAATGAGCAGTTCTTC.

The genes are TRBV30 and TRBJ1-2, with 9 bases identical to TRBD1. V gave up 3 bases and J gave up 0 bases; unmatched junction bases: 14. Germline CDR1 GTSNPN, CDR2 SVGIG (reference sequence). This CDR3 has 18 amino acids. In nucleotides, the CDR3 is TGTGCCTGGAGCTCCCCCGGGACAGGGATTAATGCTAACTATGGCTACACCTTC. Translated: CAWSSPGTGINANYGYTF.

The chain uses TRBV11-2 and TRBJ2-1; no reliable D call. The germline V gene has CDR1 SGHAT and CDR2 FQNNGV. Trimming pared 1 base from V and 3 bases from J, leaving 10 bases between. The CDR3 totals 15 residues. In DNA, the CDR3 is TGTGCCAGCAGCTTAGTGGGCCGGAACTACAATGAGCAGTTCTTC. Encoded protein: CASSLVGRNYNEQFF.

The chain couples TRBV2 to TRBJ2-7; D uncertain. This CDR3 has 11 amino acids. Trimming took 6 bases from V and 7 from J, leaving 10 bases between them. CDR1 is SNHLY and CDR2 is FYNNEI in the germline V gene. CDR3 loop: CASRTPGEQYF. The CDR3 DNA reads TGTGCCAGCAGGACACCCGGAGAGCAGTACTTC.

The rearrangement uses TRBV9 and TRBJ2-1; 10 bases are shared with TRBD2. The CDR3 is made up of 15 amino acids. The V gene's germline CDR1 is SGDLS and CDR2 YYNGEE. Germline trimming cut 2 bases from V and 5 bases from J; bases unmatched to any gene: 4. The CDR3 coding sequence is TGTGCCAGCAGCGTCTCCAGCGGGGGGGACAATGAGCAGTTCTTC. Its protein product is CASSVSSGGDNEQFF.

This clone was seen more than once but under ten times. The V gene is TRBV18, the J gene TRBJ2-7, with 7 nucleotides matching TRBD2. CDR1 is KGHSH and CDR2 is LQKENI in the germline V gene. The CDR3 consists of 16 residues. Unmatched junction bases numbered 8, after V lost 3 bases and J lost 0 bases. CDR3 in DNA: TGTGCCAGCTCACCCTCCCCTAGCGGAGCCTCCTACGAGCAGTACGTC. Amino acids: CASSPSPSGASYEQYV.

The chain carries TRBV9 and TRBJ2-1; D is unresolved. Between the trimmed V and J ends, which lost 0 bases and 0 bases, there was a span of 7 bases. The CDR3 contains 15 residues. CDR1 and CDR2 (germline): SGDLS, YYNGEE. The CDR3 nucleotides read TGTGCCAGCAGCGTAGTAGCTGGCTCCTACAATGAGCAGTTCTTC. Its translation: CASSVVAGSYNEQFF. Full variable domain (remainder filled in from reference TRBV9 and TRBJ2-1): DSGVTQTPKHLITATGQRVTLRCSPRSGDLSVYWYQQSLDQGLQFLIQYYNGEERAKGNILERFSAQQFPDLHSELNLSSLELGDSALYFCASSVVAGSYNEQFFGPGTRLTVL.

The chain joins TRBV10-3 to TRBJ1-1, with TRBD1 as a possible D gene (5 bases). The CDR3 sequence is 16 residues long. Germline CDR1 and CDR2: ENHRY and SYGVKD. Trimming removed 0 bases at V and 1 base at J, with 12 bases between. This CDR3 is CAISESPHGQNTEAFF. CDR3 DNA: TGTGCCATCAGTGAGTCGCCGCACGGACAGAACACTGAAGCTTTCTTT.

The rearrangement links TRBV9 to TRBJ1-4; TRBD1 might be the D (6 bases). This CDR3 has 15 amino acids. The germline CDR1 and CDR2 sequences are SGDLS and YYNGEE. The V gene lost 6 bases and the J gene lost 4 bases, with 16 bases spanning the gap. CDR3 in DNA: TGTGCCAGCATGGGCAAGGGGGTGGGTAATGAAAAACTGTTTTTT. Translation gives CASMGKGVGNEKLFF.

This clone was detected only once. The chain recombines TRBV5-4 with TRBJ2-5; 8 nucleotides agree with TRBD1. There are 15 residues in the CDR3. The V gene's germline CDR1 is SGHNT and CDR2 YYREEE (reference sequence). V shed 0 bases, J shed 3 bases, and the junction held 4 bases outside the gene matches. CDR3 nucleotides: TGTGCCAGCAGCTTGGGCGGGACAGGAAAAGAGACCCAGTACTTC. This translates into CASSLGGTGKETQYF.

The chain uses TRBV6-4 and TRBJ1-4; D gene unclear. The CDR3 consists of 13 residues. CDR1 is MRHNA and CDR2 is SNTAGT in the germline V gene. The V gene lost 5 bases and the J gene lost 7 bases, with 11 bases spanning the gap. CDR3 amino acids: CASSKRAGEKLFF. In DNA form, the CDR3 reads TGTGCCAGCAGTAAGAGGGCGGGTGAAAAACTGTTTTTT.